The clone carrying this T cell receptor (beta chain) was counted only a few times. Its antigen is still unknown. This sample is drawn from a study of beta chain features in type 1 diabetes. Overall study results and limits: Since sequencing was performed on cDNA, cells with high TCR expression could be over-represented. Researchers report that Type 1 diabetes patients had moderately but significantly shorter TCRB CDR3s across all four CD4+ subsets.

The CDR3 sequence is 15 residues long. CDR1 MNHEY and CDR2 SVGAGI come from the germline V gene. The V and J ends lost 7 bases and 7 bases, in that order; junction bases with no gene match: 13. Expressed TCRB transcripts were sequenced, since all the RNA that had been isolated was reverse transcribed. The assay was immunoSEQ multiplex PCR, and TCRdb's table has in-frame clones only and misses some. The top ten clones hold roughly 0.015% of a sample with around 310,000 clones, roughly 12% of them seen once. The sample was naive CD4+ T cells from blood. The chain couples TRBV6-5 to TRBJ2-1; 7 positions match TRBD2. This clonotype originated in a woman under 30 with type 1 diabetes. CDR3 in DNA: TGTGCCAGCACCCCCTCGGGCGGGAGAGGGAATGAGCAGTTCTTC. Residues: CASTPSGGRGNEQFF.